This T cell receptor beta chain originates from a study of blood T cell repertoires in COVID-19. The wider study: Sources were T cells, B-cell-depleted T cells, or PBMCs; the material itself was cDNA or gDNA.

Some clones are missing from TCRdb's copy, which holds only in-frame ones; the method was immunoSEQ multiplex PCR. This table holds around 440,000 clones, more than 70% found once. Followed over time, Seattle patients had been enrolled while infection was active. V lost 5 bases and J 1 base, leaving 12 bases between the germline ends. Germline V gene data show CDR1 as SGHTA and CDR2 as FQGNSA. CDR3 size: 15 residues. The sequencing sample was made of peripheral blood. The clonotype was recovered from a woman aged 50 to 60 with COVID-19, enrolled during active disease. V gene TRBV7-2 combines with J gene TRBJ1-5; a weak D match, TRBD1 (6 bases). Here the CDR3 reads CASSPIGQSNQPQHF. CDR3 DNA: TGTGCCAGCAGCCCCATTGGACAGAGCAATCAGCCCCAGCATTTT.